The 7 T cell receptor beta chains in this list originate from one sample, sequenced in a study of blood T cell repertoires in COVID-19. Libraries were prepared by immunoSEQ multiplex PCR; TCRdb keeps only in-frame clonotypes and omits some of them. The sample holds around 190,000 clones, just over 85% seen once. Material for sequencing was PBMCs or T cells enriched from blood (not recorded which). The source of these receptors is a woman younger than 30 who had recovered from COVID-19.

The V gene is TRBV6-5, the J gene TRBJ2-7; D might be TRBD2 (6 bases). This CDR3 region has 12 residues. Trimming took 7 bases from V and 5 from J, leaving 12 bases between them. Germline values: CDR1 MNHEY, CDR2 SVGAGI. CDR3 region: CASKAGWDEQYF. The DNA for the CDR3 is TGTGCCAGCAAGGCGGGGTGGGACGAGCAGTACTTC.

The chain couples TRBV4-3 to TRBJ2-1; perhaps TRBD2 as D (5 bases). This CDR3 has 15 residues. The germline gives CDR1 LGHNA, CDR2 YSLEER. The V and J ends lost 1 base and 8 bases respectively, with 15 bases between them. In DNA form, the CDR3 reads TGCGCCAGCAGCCAAGCCCAGGCGGGTGCGGATGAGCAGTTCTTC. Its protein is CASSQAQAGADEQFF.

The chain links TRBV2 to TRBJ1-1; TRBD1 might be the D (5 bases). Deletions cut 3 bases from V and 11 bases from J, with 19 bases between. Per germline, CDR1 SNHLY and CDR2 FYNNEI. The CDR3 length is 14 residues. The CDR3 nucleotides read TGTGCCAGCAGTGAGAGTCAGGTGGCGGGGCTCGCTTTCTTT. Translating gives CASSESQVAGLAFF.

V is TRBV6-2 or TRBV6-3 and J is TRBJ2-1; tentatively, D is TRBD2 (5 bases). V shed 5 bases and J shed 3 bases, with 8 bases lying between them. The germline V gene encodes CDR1 MNHEY and CDR2 SVGEGT. The CDR3 runs to 13 residues. CDR3 nucleotide sequence: TGTGCCAGCAGTCTAGCCGGCTACAATGAGCAGTTCTTC. It yields the protein CASSLAGYNEQFF.

The V call is TRBV28, the J call TRBJ1-6; TRBD1 agrees at 10 bases. Germline V gene lookup returns CDR1 MDHEN and CDR2 SYDVKM. There are 17 residues in the CDR3. With 4 bases clipped from V and 5 bases from J, the junction kept 8 bases outside the gene matches. The CDR3 nucleotides read TGTGCCAGCAGTTCTCCATCCGGGACAGGGGATAATTCACCCCTCCACTTT. It yields the protein CASSSPSGTGDNSPLHF.

V is TRBV28 and J is TRBJ2-7; 8 bases agree with TRBD2. Trimming cost V 6 bases and J 0 bases; bases outside gene matches: 22. The germline gives CDR1 MDHEN, CDR2 SYDVKM. This CDR3 comprises 20 residues. The CDR3 sequence is CASSPAGIAGSSLSSYEQYF. For the CDR3, the DNA is TGTGCCAGCAGCCCCGCCGGAATAGCGGGATCCTCCTTGAGCTCCTACGAGCAGTACTTC.

This chain connects TRBV29-1 to TRBJ2-3; possibly TRBD2 for D (6 bases). The germline V and J ends were trimmed by 8 bases and 0 bases, with 12 bases remaining between them. Germline loops: CDR1 SQVTM, CDR2 ANQGSEA. The CDR3 extends over 13 amino acids. This CDR3 reads CSCPGGSTDTQYF. The CDR3 DNA sequence: TGCAGCTGTCCCGGGGGAAGCACAGATACGCAGTATTTT.